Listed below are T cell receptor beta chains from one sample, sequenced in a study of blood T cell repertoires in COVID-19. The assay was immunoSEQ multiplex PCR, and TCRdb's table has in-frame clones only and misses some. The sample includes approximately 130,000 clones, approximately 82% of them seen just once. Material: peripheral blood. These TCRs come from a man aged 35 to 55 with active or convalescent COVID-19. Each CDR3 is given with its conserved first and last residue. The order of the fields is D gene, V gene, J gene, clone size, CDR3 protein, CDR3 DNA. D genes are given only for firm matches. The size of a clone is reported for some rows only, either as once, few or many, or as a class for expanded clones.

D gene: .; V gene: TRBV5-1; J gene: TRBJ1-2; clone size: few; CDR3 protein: CASSLTVPNYGYTF; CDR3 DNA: TGCGCCAGCAGCTTGACAGTTCCTAACTATGGCTACACCTTC
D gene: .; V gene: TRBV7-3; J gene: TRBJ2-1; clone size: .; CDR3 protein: CASSLSSASYNEQFF; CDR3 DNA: TGTGCCAGCAGCTTAAGCAGCGCGTCCTACAATGAGCAGTTCTTC
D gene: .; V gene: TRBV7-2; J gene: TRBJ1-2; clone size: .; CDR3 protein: CASSQNPERLGYGYTF; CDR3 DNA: TGTGCCAGCAGCCAAAACCCGGAGCGCTTGGGCTATGGCTACACCTTC
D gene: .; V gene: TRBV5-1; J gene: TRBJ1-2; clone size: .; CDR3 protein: CASSLRGSGDGYTF; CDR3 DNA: TGCGCCAGCAGCTTGAGGGGGTCTGGTGATGGCTACACCTTC
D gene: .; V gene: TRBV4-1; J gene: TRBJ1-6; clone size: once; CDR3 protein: CASSQGIVLGHNSPLHF; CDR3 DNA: TGCGCCAGCAGCCAAGGGATAGTTTTGGGCCATAATTCACCCCTCCACTTT
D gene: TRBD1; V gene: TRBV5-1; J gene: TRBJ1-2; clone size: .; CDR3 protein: CASSFGDGDRGRNYGYTF; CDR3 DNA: TGCGCCAGCAGCTTCGGGGACGGGGACAGGGGGCGGAACTATGGCTACACCTTC
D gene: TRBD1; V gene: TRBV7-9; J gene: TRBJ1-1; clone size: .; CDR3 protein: CASSVLSTGINTEAFF; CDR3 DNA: TGTGCCAGCAGTGTTTTGTCGACAGGGATAAACACTGAAGCTTTCTTT
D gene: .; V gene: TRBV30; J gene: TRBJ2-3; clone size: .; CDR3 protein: CAWSGGGLTDTQYF; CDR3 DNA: TGTGCCTGGAGTGGCGGGGGCCTCACAGATACGCAGTATTTT
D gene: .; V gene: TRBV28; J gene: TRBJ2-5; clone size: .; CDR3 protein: CASSFQTVFQETQYF; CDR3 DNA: TGTGCCAGCAGTTTCCAGACAGTCTTTCAAGAGACCCAGTACTTC
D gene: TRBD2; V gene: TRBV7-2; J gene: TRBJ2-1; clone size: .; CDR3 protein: CASSFGGATYNEQFF; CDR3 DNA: TGTGCCAGCAGCTTCGGGGGGGCCACCTACAATGAGCAGTTCTTC
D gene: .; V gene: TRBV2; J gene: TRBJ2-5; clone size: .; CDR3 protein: CASRAGGETQYF; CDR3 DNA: TGTGCCTCCCGGGCAGGCGGGGAGACCCAGTACTTC
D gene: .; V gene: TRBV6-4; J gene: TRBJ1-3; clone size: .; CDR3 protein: CASSECRSSSGNTIYF; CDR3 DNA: TGTGCCAGCAGTGAATGCAGGTCTTCCTCTGGAAACACCATATATTTT
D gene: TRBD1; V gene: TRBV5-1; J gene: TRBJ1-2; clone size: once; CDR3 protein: CASSAGTGGNYGYTF; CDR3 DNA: TGCGCCAGCAGCGCCGGGACAGGGGGTAACTATGGCTACACCTTC
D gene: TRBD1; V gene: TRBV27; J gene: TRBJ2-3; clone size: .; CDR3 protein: CASSLAGTGVADTQYF; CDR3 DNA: TGTGCCAGCAGTTTAGCCGGGACAGGGGTCGCAGATACGCAGTATTTT
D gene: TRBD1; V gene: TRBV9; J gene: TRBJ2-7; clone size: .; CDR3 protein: CASTKGTGSSYEQYF; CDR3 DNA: TGTGCCAGCACCAAAGGGACAGGGAGCTCCTACGAGCAGTACTTC
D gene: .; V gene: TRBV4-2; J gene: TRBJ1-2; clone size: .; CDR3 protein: CASSQAGVGYGYTF; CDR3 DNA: TGTGCCAGCAGCCAAGCGGGGGTGGGCTATGGCTACACCTTC
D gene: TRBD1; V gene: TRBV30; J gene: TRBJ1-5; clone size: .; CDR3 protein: CAWSVNRGVNQPQHF; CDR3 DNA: TGTGCCTGGAGTGTAAACAGGGGAGTTAATCAGCCCCAGCATTTT
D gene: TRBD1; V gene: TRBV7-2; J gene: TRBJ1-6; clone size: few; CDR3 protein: CASSLKQGGQSPLHF; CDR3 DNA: TGTGCCAGCAGCTTAAAACAGGGGGGACAATCACCCCTCCACTTT
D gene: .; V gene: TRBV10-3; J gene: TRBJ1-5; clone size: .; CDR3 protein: CAIGSPGVQPQHF; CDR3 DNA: TGTGCCATCGGATCCCCCGGGGTTCAGCCCCAGCATTTT
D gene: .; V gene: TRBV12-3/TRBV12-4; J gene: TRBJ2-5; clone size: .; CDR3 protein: CASRESGETQYF; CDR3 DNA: TGTGCCAGCAGAGAATCGGGAGAGACCCAGTACTTC
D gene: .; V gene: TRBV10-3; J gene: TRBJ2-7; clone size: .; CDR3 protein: CAIRGEGPYEQYF; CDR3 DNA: TGTGCCATCAGAGGGGAAGGGCCCTACGAGCAGTACTTC
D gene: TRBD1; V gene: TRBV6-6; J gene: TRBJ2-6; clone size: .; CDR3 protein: CASSPHRDRALSGANVLTF; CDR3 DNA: TGTGCCAGCAGTCCGCACCGGGACAGGGCCCTATCTGGGGCCAACGTCCTGACTTTC
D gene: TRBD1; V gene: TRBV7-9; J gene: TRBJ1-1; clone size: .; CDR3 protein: CASSSQGANTEAFF; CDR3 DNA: TGTGCCAGCAGCTCTCAGGGGGCGAACACTGAAGCTTTCTTT
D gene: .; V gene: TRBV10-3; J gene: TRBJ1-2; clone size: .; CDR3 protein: CAITKQGDYGYTF; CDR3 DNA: TGTGCCATCACTAAACAGGGAGACTATGGCTACACCTTC
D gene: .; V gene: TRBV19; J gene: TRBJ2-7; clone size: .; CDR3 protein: CASNSSADTPYEQYF; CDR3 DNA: TGTGCCAGTAACTCTAGCGCCGATACCCCCTACGAGCAGTACTTC
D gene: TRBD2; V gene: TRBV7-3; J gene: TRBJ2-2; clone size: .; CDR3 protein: CASSQLSGANTGELFF; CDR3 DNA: TGTGCCAGCAGCCAACTTAGCGGGGCGAACACCGGGGAGCTGTTTTTT
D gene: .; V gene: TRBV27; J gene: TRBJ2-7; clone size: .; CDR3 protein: CASSFSRGEDEQYF; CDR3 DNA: TGTGCCAGCAGTTTTTCCAGGGGGGAGGACGAGCAGTACTTC
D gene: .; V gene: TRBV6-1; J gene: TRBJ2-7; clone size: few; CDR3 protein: CASSEAALGSYEQYF; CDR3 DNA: TGTGCCAGCAGTGAAGCGGCCCTCGGGTCCTACGAGCAGTACTTC
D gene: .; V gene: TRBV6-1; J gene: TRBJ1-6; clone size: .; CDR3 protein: CASSEWGHLPGSYNSPLHF; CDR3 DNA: TGTGCCAGCAGTGAATGGGGACACCTCCCGGGCTCCTATAATTCACCCCTCCACTTT
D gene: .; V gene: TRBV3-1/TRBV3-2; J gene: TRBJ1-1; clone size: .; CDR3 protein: CASSQEAAMNTEAFF; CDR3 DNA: TGTGCCAGCAGCCAAGAGGCGGCGATGAACACTGAAGCTTTCTTT
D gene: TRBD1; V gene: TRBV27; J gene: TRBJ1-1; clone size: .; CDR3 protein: CASSLTGGMNTEAFF; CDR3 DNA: TGTGCCAGCAGTTTAACAGGGGGAATGAACACTGAAGCTTTCTTT
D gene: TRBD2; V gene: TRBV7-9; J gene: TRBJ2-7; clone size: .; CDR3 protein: CASSLGRDGLAYEQYF; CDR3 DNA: TGTGCCAGCAGCTTAGGCCGGGACGGACTAGCCTACGAGCAGTACTTC
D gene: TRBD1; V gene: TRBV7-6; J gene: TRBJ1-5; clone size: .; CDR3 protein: CASSLVDRGRRSGQPQHF; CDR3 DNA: TGTGCCAGCAGCTTAGTTGACAGGGGGCGTCGGAGTGGGCAGCCCCAGCATTTT
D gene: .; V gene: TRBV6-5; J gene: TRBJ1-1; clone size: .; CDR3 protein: CASNRGGTEAFF; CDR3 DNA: TGTGCCAGCAACCGGGGTGGCACTGAAGCTTTCTTT
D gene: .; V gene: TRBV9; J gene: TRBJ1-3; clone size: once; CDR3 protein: CASSVGGRTDGTIYF; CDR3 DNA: TGTGCCAGCAGCGTAGGGGGGCGAACCGATGGCACCATATATTTT
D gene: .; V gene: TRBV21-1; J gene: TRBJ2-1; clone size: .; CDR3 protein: CASSTIQLAGGSSYNEQFF; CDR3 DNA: TGTGCCAGCAGCACCATCCAGCTAGCGGGGGGGAGCTCCTACAATGAGCAGTTCTTC
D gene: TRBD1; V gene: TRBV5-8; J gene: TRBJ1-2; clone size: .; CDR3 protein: CASSRQGNYGYTF; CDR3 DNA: TGTGCCAGCAGCCGACAGGGGAACTATGGCTACACCTTC
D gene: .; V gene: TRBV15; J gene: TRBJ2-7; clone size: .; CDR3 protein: CATSRDRGEQYF; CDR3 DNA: TGTGCCACCAGCAGAGATCGGGGCGAGCAGTACTTC
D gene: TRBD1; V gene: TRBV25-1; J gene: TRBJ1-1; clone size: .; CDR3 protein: CASSPGTGVMNTEAFF; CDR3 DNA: TGTGCCAGCAGTCCAGGGACAGGGGTTATGAACACTGAAGCTTTCTTT
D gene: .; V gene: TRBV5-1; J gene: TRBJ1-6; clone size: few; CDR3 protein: CASSLEGGVGSPLHF; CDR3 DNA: TGCGCCAGCAGCTTGGAGGGGGGGGTCGGTTCACCCCTCCACTTT
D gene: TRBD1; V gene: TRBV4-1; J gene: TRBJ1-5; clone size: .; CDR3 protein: CASSDRGEQPQHF; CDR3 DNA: TGCGCCAGCTCCGACAGGGGTGAACAGCCCCAGCATTTT
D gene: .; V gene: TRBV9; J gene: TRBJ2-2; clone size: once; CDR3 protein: CASSSQGFGELFF; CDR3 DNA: TGTGCCAGCAGCTCCCAGGGTTTCGGGGAGCTGTTTTTT
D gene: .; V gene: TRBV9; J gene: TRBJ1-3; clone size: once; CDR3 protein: CASSLTPGGTTSGNTIYF; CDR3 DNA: TGTGCCAGCAGCCTCACCCCGGGGGGGACAACCTCTGGAAACACCATATATTTT
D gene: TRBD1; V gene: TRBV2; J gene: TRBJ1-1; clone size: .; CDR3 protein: CASRNRGLGEAFF; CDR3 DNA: TGTGCCAGCAGGAACAGGGGGCTGGGTGAAGCTTTCTTT
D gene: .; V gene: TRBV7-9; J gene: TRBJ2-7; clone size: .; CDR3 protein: CASSLGEQASYEQYF; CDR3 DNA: TGTGCCAGCAGCTTAGGGGAACAGGCGTCCTACGAGCAGTACTTC
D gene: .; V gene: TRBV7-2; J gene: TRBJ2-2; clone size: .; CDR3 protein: CASSLAHDRVGELFF; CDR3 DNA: TGTGCCAGCAGCTTAGCCCACGACCGGGTCGGGGAGCTGTTTTTT
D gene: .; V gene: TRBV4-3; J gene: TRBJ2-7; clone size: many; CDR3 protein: CASSQDLGGLQEQYF; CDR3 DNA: TGCGCCAGCAGCCAAGATCTTGGGGGACTTCAGGAGCAGTACTTC
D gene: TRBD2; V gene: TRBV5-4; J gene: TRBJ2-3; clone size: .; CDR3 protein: CASSSGGGGLDTQYF; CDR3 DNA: TGTGCCAGCAGCTCTGGCGGGGGGGGTTTAGATACGCAGTATTTT
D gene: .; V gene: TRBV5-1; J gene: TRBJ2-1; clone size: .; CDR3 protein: CASSGGGLSSYNEQFF; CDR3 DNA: TGCGCCAGCAGCGGCGGGGGCCTGAGCTCCTACAATGAGCAGTTCTTC
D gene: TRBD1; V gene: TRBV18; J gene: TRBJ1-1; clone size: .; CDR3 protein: CASSPTGGKNTEAFF; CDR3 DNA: TGTGCCAGCTCCCCGACAGGGGGCAAGAACACTGAAGCTTTCTTT
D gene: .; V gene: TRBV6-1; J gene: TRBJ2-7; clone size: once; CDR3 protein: CASSEGGQKDYEQYF; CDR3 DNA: TGTGCCAGCAGTGAAGGCGGACAGAAGGACTACGAGCAGTACTTC
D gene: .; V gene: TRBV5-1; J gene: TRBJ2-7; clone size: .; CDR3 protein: CASSSGPEGYEQYF; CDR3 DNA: TGCGCCAGCAGCTCCGGGCCGGAGGGCTACGAGCAGTACTTC
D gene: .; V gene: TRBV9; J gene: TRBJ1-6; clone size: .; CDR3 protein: CASSVDDSTYNSPLHF; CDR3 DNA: TGTGCCAGCAGCGTAGATGACAGCACCTATAATTCACCCCTCCACTTT
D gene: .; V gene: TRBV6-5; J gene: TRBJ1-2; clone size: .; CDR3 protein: CASGDIPTGTYGYTF; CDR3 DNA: TGTGCCAGCGGGGACATCCCCACTGGGACCTATGGCTACACCTTC